The source of this T cell receptor (beta chain) is a study of cytomegalovirus exposure and HLA in healthy donors. The ends were cut back, 4 bases at V and 3 bases at J, with 15 bases in the middle. Germline lookup yields CDR1 SEHNR and CDR2 FQNEAQ (reference sequence). This CDR3 region has 15 residues. Of note for this clone: The antigen is undetermined.

Study-level results: Using the classifier, cytomegalovirus status was reportedly diagnosed with high specificity and sensitivity. A few CMV-associated chains proved CMV antigen-specific in vitro. The study labeled 164 TCR beta chains cytomegalovirus-associated.

The donors were members of the validation cohort comprising over 100 subjects, separate from the roughly 680-subject first cohort. The data were produced by immunoSEQ multiplex PCR, yet TCRdb's version contains in-frame clones alone and is incomplete. The data show 110,000 to 150,000 clones, with about 94% seen just once and 1.8% held by the top ten. This TCR was sampled from a man aged 18 to 35 in good health and CMV-seropositive. The genes are TRBV7-9 and TRBJ1-1, with no clear D. Sequencing was performed on PBMCs. Written as DNA, the CDR3 is TGTGCCAGCAGCTCTGGGTGGTTGGCGGACACTGAAGCTTTCTTT. This encodes CASSSGWLADTEAFF. Full variable domain (missing parts from reference TRBV7-9 and TRBJ1-1): DTGVSQNPRHKITKRGQNVTFRCDPISEHNRLYWYRQTLGQGPEFLTYFQNEAQLEKSRLLSDRFSAERPKGSFSTLEIQRTEQGDSAMYLCASSSGWLADTEAFFGQGTRLTVV.